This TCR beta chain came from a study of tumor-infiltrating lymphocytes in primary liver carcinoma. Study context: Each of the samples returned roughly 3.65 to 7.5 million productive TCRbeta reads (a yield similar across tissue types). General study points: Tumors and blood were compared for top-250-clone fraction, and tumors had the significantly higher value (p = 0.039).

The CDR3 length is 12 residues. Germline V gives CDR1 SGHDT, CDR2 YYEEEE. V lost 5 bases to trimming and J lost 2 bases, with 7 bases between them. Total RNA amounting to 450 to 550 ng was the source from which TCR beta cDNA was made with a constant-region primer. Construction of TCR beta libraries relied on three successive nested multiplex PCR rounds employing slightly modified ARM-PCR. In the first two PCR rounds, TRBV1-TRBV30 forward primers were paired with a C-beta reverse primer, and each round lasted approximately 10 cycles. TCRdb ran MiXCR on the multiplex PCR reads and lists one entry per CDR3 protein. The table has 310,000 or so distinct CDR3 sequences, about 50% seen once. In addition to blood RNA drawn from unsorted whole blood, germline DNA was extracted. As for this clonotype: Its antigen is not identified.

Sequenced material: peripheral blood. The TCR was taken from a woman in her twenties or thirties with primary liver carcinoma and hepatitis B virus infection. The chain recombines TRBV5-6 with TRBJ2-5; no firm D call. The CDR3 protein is CASRVHQETQYF. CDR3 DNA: TGTGCCAGCAGGGTGCATCAAGAGACCCAGTACTTC.